This T cell receptor beta chain was profiled in a study of T cell responses to AZD1222 COVID-19 vaccine (dated by TCRdb to the early 2020s). Regarding the study in general: Because spike-specific TCR depth and breadth did not differ between the two schedules, AZD1222 recipients who got a second dose at roughly 4 weeks were pooled with those who got a second dose at roughly 12 weeks. TCR sequencing was performed for roughly 250 trial participants, of whom approximately 200 were given two doses of AZD1222 and 26 were given two doses of MenACWY control vaccine. Trial participants were enrolled into age subgroups of 18-55, 56-69 and 70-plus years, which contained about 150, 27 and 61 TCR-sequenced participants, respectively.

The time point label, as the study defines it: baseline before first vaccination. Samples from vaccinated people were obtained from the UK trials COV001 and COV002, which included a single-blind randomized controlled phase 2/3 trial of AZD1222 (ChAdOx1 nCoV-19) in healthy adults. For TCRbeta chain sequencing, PBMC samples were collected from trial participants at day 0 and at day 28 after the second dose. The germline V gene provides CDR1 SGHTA and CDR2 FQGNSA. The CDR3 has 15 amino acids, counting the end cysteine and phenylalanine. This entry keeps only the CDR3 DNA: 45 bases, framed from base 1. Clipping removes 5 bases from V and 2 bases from J, with 7 as the unmatched junction base count. A word on this clone: Its antigen remains unidentified. Base qualities are missing; no much larger clone stands one base away.

What the work shows at the level of the full study, not this receptor alone: Only six AZD1222 recipients were SARS-CoV-2 seropositive at baseline, limiting conclusions about previously exposed vaccinees. The vaccine-associated CD4 TCRs covered the entire spike protein, and the dominant responses fell in regions 160-218 and 743-854. Nearly half of unique spike-specific TCRs reportedly recognized epitopes outside regions mutated in the B.1.351 and B.1.1.7 variants. Most participants were white British and females outnumbered males, and the authors suggested that clonal diversity may have been underestimated. No day 14 peak-response samples were available, so repertoires were characterized only after the peak T cell response. Spike-specific TCR breadth and depth rose significantly after two AZD1222 doses compared with day 0 and with MenACWY recipients. In the small 56-69-year group, the increase in depth fell short of significance, most likely because of low power.

The CDR3 regions of human TCRbeta chains were subjected to immunosequencing. Turning to the authors' computational methods: TCRs in the repertoires were matched against a reference library of SARS-CoV-2-specific TCRs that had been generated with the MIRA antigen-specificity platform. Breadth meant the fraction of unique TCRs that were SARS-CoV-2-associated, whereas depth meant the fraction of total T cells that were SARS-CoV-2-associated. Using the MIRA data, each spike-specific TCR was mapped to the spike region that the TCR reacts to and placed in a CD4 or CD8 class. Log10-transformed breadth and depth values were compared by one-way ANOVA with Sidak's multiple comparisons tests. TCRdb holds this immuneACCESS table with in-frame rearrangements only. Some clones are missing; in checked studies, unresolved V genes explain under half, and the rest has no known cause. V and J calls and clone size are copied from that table; D and trimming were computed from the DNA. The sample table lists about 100,000 clones, about 90% of them with a count of one. The leading ten clones occupy roughly 1.7% of the sample.

This sequence originates from an adult in good health. Here the sequenced sample was peripheral blood, taken on day 0 of AZD1222 vaccination. The V gene is TRBV7-2 and the J gene is TRBJ2-7; 9 junctional bases match TRBD2. Read as DNA, the sequence is TGTGCCAGCAGCCAGTTGACTAGCGGACCCTACGAGCAGTACTTC. Protein translation: CASSQLTSGPYEQYF.